The 32 T cell receptor beta chains given below trace back to one sample, sequenced in a study of post-analysis software for immune sequencing data. General study points: A few TRBV segments occurring more often in patients than controls included TRBV5-6, TRBV5-1 and TRBV20-1.

Each TCR beta cDNA library carried unique molecular identifiers. TCRdb recomputed calls from the PCR reads with MiXCR, one row per CDR3 protein. The table includes about 620,000 distinct CDR3 sequences, roughly 47% detected once. Their antigens are not known. The sequencing input was blood. Source of these receptors: a girl aged 10 to 17 with multiple sclerosis.

This clonotype was observed a handful of times. The chain joins TRBV5-1 to TRBJ2-5; tentatively, D is TRBD2 (5 bases). Trimming removed 4 bases from V and 3 bases from J, with 13 bases in between. The germline V gene encodes CDR1 SGHRS and CDR2 YFSETQ. The CDR3 is 14 residues long. The chain's CDR3 is CASSPNRAEETQYF. The CDR3 bases are TGCGCCAGCAGCCCGAACCGAGCGGAAGAGACCCAGTACTTC.

This chain connects TRBV7-2 to TRBJ2-5; 11 positions agree with TRBD2. The CDR3 is 15 residues long. The junction had 8 bases not matched to a gene; V was cut back by 7 bases and J by 4 bases. The germline gives CDR1 SGHTA, CDR2 FQGNSA. The CDR3 DNA follows: TGTGCCAGCATTAATAGCGGGAGGGCCGGAGAGACCCAGTACTTC. Protein product: CASINSGRAGETQYF.

J is TRBJ2-5 and V is TRBV29-1; TRBD2 is a possible D gene (6 bases). The J call may be in error: the DNA end matches TRBJ2-7 better. Germline V CDR1 and CDR2: SQVTM, ANQGSEA. The CDR3 has 14 residues. The CDR3 region has the DNA TGCAGCGTTGAAGTAGGAGGGGAAAACTACGAGCAGTACTTC. It encodes CSVEVGGENYEQYF.

This sequence joins TRBV28 and TRBJ2-7, with 7 bases identical to TRBD1. The CDR3 sequence is 14 residues long. The V segment lost 5 bases and the J segment 3 bases; nucleotides outside the gene matches: 7. Germline values: CDR1 MDHEN, CDR2 SYDVKM. The CDR3 coding sequence is TGTGCCAGCAGTATACAGGGGCTCAGCTACGAGCAGTACTTC. Its protein product is CASSIQGLSYEQYF. Supplemented by reference TRBV28 and TRBJ2-7, the full variable domain reads DVKVTQSSRYLVKRTGEKVFLECVQDMDHENMFWYRQDPGLGLRLIYFSYDVKMKEKGDIPEGYSVSREKKERFSLILESASTNQTSMYLCASSIQGLSYEQYFGPGTRLTVT.

This clonotype was recorded a few times. The V call is TRBV6-1, the J call TRBJ2-4; D ambiguous. The CDR3 covers 16 residues. From germline, CDR1 is MNHNS and CDR2 SASEGT. V lost 0 bases, J lost 0 bases, and 9 bases lay in between. The chain's CDR3 is CASSEAIGRAKNIQYF. Written as DNA, the CDR3 is TGTGCCAGCAGTGAAGCAATCGGCAGAGCCAAAAACATTCAGTACTTC.

The chain links TRBV12-3 or TRBV12-4 to TRBJ2-3; D may be TRBD2 (7 bases). CDR3 length: 15 amino acids. V dropped 5 bases and J dropped 4 bases, with 16 bases sitting between them. CDR3 sequence (DNA): TGTGCCAGCAGTATAGGGGGGGCGACCGCAGATACGCAGTATTTT. As protein: CASSIGGATADTQYF.

DNA of the CDR3: TGTGCCAGCAGTGATGAGGCCACCTACGAGCAGTACTTC. This encodes CASSDEATYEQYF. The gene calls are TRBV2 and TRBJ2-4; D not resolved. The DNA end is a closer match to TRBJ2-7, so the J assignment may be wrong. Germline loops: CDR1 SNHLY, CDR2 FYNNEI. The CDR3 sequence is 13 residues long.

The chain uses TRBV5-1 and TRBJ2-7; D gene unclear. There are 15 residues in the CDR3. Trimming took 0 bases from V and 1 from J, leaving 11 bases between them. Germline values: CDR1 SGHRS, CDR2 YFSETQ. CDR3 DNA sequence: TGCGCCAGCAGCTTGGGGCCCACTTCATCCTACGAGCAGTACTTC. Translating it yields CASSLGPTSSYEQYF. Based on the CDR3 plus reference TRBV5-1 and TRBJ2-7, the full variable domain is KAGVTQTPRYLIKTRGQQVTLSCSPISGHRSVSWYQQTPGQGLQFLFEYFSETQRNKGNFPGRFSGRQFSNSRSEMNVSTLELGDSALYLCASSLGPTSSYEQYFGPGTRLTVT.

J is TRBJ2-7 and V is TRBV5-1, with 8 bases fitting TRBD1. With V trimmed by 0 bases and J by 4 bases, 9 bases remained unmatched. This CDR3 comprises 16 residues. Germline CDR1 and CDR2: SGHRS and YFSETQ. This CDR3 reads CASSLAGSQGAYEQYF. The CDR3 coding sequence is TGCGCCAGCAGCTTGGCCGGGTCGCAGGGGGCTTACGAGCAGTACTTC.

V gene TRBV9 combines with J gene TRBJ2-1; 8 bases map to TRBD1. The CDR3 extends over 14 amino acids. Trimming cost V 3 bases and J 7 bases; bases outside gene matches: 6. Germline CDR1 reads SGDLS; CDR2 reads YYNGEE. For the CDR3, the DNA is TGTGCCAGCAGCGCGACAGGGGCAGGGAATGAGCAGTTCTTC. Amino acid sequence: CASSATGAGNEQFF. The variable domain in full, with the rest retrieved from reference TRBV9 and TRBJ2-1, is DSGVTQTPKHLITATGQRVTLRCSPRSGDLSVYWYQQSLDQGLQFLIQYYNGEERAKGNILERFSAQQFPDLHSELNLSSLELGDSALYFCASSATGAGNEQFFGPGTRLTVL.

This clonotype was picked up a small number of times. The CDR3 spells CASKTWRRAYNEQFF. Written as DNA, the CDR3 is TGTGCCAGCAAAACCTGGAGGAGGGCCTACAATGAGCAGTTCTTC. The chain joins TRBV12-3 or TRBV12-4 to TRBJ2-1; D may be TRBD2 (6 bases). Trimming cost V 7 bases and J 2 bases, with 15 bases left between them. The CDR3 is 15 residues long.

The gene calls are TRBV12-3 or TRBV12-4 and TRBJ2-5; D gene unclear. The CDR3 is 14 amino acids. The ends were cut back, 1 base at V and 2 bases at J, with 8 bases in the middle. CDR3 region: CASSLVRAQETQYF. The DNA for the CDR3 is TGTGCCAGCAGTTTAGTAAGGGCTCAAGAGACCCAGTACTTC.

The chain links TRBV7-3 to TRBJ2-1; 12 bases map to TRBD2. Germline V gives CDR1 SGHTA, CDR2 FQGTGA. The CDR3 totals 14 residues. The V segment lost 2 bases and the J segment 12 bases; nucleotides outside the gene matches: 5. DNA of the CDR3: TGTGCCAGCAGCTTAGCACTAGCGGGGGGCGGGCAGTTCTTC. Protein: CASSLALAGGGQFF.

This clonotype has a handful of counts. V usage is TRBV9 and J usage is TRBJ1-1; D gene unclear. Trimming left V 0 bases short and J 1 base short, with 4 bases between. The CDR3 spans 13 residues. Germline V CDR1 and CDR2: SGDLS, YYNGEE. The DNA of the CDR3 is TGTGCCAGCAGCGTAGAACCGAACACTGAAGCTTTCTTT. Protein product: CASSVEPNTEAFF.

J is TRBJ1-1 and V is TRBV10-3; 10 positions agree with TRBD1. J lost 2 bases, V lost 0 bases, and 3 bases had no gene match. Germline V gives CDR1 ENHRY, CDR2 SYGVKD. The CDR3 is made up of 16 amino acids. CDR3 nucleotides: TGTGCCATCAGTGAGTCCCAGACAGGGGGCAACACTGAAGCTTTCTTT. It yields the protein CAISESQTGGNTEAFF.

The V call is TRBV6-5, the J call TRBJ1-1, with TRBD1 as a possible D gene (6 bases). The CDR3 is 16 residues long. In germline, CDR1 is MNHEY, CDR2 SVGAGI. V was trimmed by 0 bases and J by 4 bases, leaving 15 bases between them. DNA for the CDR3: TGTGCCAGCAGTTACTCTTTTCTACAGGGCTGCACTGAAGCTTTCTTT. It translates to CASSYSFLQGCTEAFF.

This clonotype has only a few counts. CDR3 residues: CASSLSSGGSDTQYF. The CDR3 nucleotides are TGTGCCAGCAGCTTATCTAGCGGGGGTTCAGATACGCAGTATTTT. This chain links TRBV7-2 with TRBJ2-3; 10 bases line up with TRBD2. CDR1 and CDR2 (germline): SGHTA, FQGNSA. The CDR3 totals 15 residues. The J segment lost 4 bases and the V segment lost 2 bases, leaving 3 bases of the junction unmatched.

In the case of this clonotype: The junction differs from germline at one of its ends, possibly a read error. This chain links TRBV6-6 with TRBJ2-7; D call uncertain. CDR3 length: 10 amino acids. The germline V gene encodes CDR1 MNHNY and CDR2 SVGAGI (reference sequence). Written as DNA, the CDR3 is TGTGCCAGCAGCCCTGACGATCAGTACTTC. As protein: CASSPDDQYF.

The chain recombines TRBV12-3 or TRBV12-4 with TRBJ1-1; 7 nucleotides agree with TRBD1. With 4 bases clipped from V and 5 bases from J, the junction kept 7 bases outside the gene matches. This CDR3 region has 14 residues. DNA of the CDR3: TGTGCCAGCAGTTCTCGACAGGGTTGGACTGAAGCTTTCTTT. It codes for CASSSRQGWTEAFF.

The chain uses TRBV12-3 or TRBV12-4 and TRBJ1-2; possible D gene TRBD1, 5 bases. The germline V and J ends were trimmed by 5 bases and 0 bases, with 10 bases remaining between them. The CDR3 sequence is 14 residues long. The CDR3 spells CASSRATANYGYTF. CDR3 in DNA: TGTGCCAGCAGTCGGGCGACAGCTAACTATGGCTACACCTTC.

In DNA, the CDR3 is TGTGCCAGCAGCCCCTCGGGACTAGCGGTTAGCACAGATACGCAGTATTTT. Protein: CASSPSGLAVSTDTQYF. This chain joins TRBV27 and TRBJ2-3; the match to TRBD2 covers 11 bases. CDR1 and CDR2 from the germline V gene are MNHEY and SMNVEV (reference sequence). CDR3 length: 17 residues. The V and J ends lost 6 bases and 0 bases, in that order; junction bases with no gene match: 8.

The gene calls are TRBV28 and TRBJ2-7, with D uncertain. The ends were cut back, 2 bases at V and 2 bases at J, with 7 bases in the middle. Per the germline V gene, CDR1 is MDHEN and CDR2 is SYDVKM. The CDR3 is 13 residues long. CDR3: CASSLETPYEQYF. The DNA of the CDR3 is TGTGCCAGCAGTTTAGAGACACCCTACGAGCAGTACTTC.

This clonotype occurred a few times. The chain couples TRBV20-1 to TRBJ1-1; D is ambiguous. V gave up 3 bases and J gave up 1 base, with 6 bases separating them. CDR3 length: 12 residues. Germline V gene sequence: CDR1 DFQATT, CDR2 SNEGSKA (reference sequence). DNA of the CDR3: TGCAGTGCTAGTAACTCGAACACTGAAGCTTTCTTT. It codes for CSASNSNTEAFF.

The genes are TRBV5-1 and TRBJ2-1, with D possibly being TRBD2 (5 bases). Germline-derived CDR1 and CDR2 are SGHRS and YFSETQ. There are 14 residues in the CDR3. V shed 4 bases and J shed 10 bases, with 18 bases lying between them. CDR3 amino acids: CASSPPREGSEQFF. The CDR3 bases are TGCGCCAGCAGCCCCCCCCGTGAGGGAAGCGAGCAGTTCTTC.

This clonotype has just a few counts. This chain joins TRBV12-3 or TRBV12-4 and TRBJ2-3; D may be TRBD1 or TRBD2 (5 bases each). The CDR3 extends over 20 amino acids. V shed 5 bases and J shed 5 bases, with 32 bases lying between them. CDR3 amino acids: CASSPPGSAPKERDLDTQYF. The CDR3 DNA reads TGTGCCAGCAGTCCCCCAGGGAGCGCCCCAAAGGAACGAGATTTAGATACGCAGTATTTT.

V usage is TRBV6-5 and J usage is TRBJ2-7; possible D gene TRBD2, 6 bases. The length of the CDR3 is 16 residues. The ends were cut back, 5 bases at V and 2 bases at J, with 19 bases in the middle. Germline V gene data show CDR1 as MNHEY and CDR2 as SVGAGI. CDR3 nucleotides: TGTGCCAGCAGTCGCGACCGGGACTGGCTAACCTACGAGCAGTACTTC. Translated, it gives CASSRDRDWLTYEQYF.

This clonotype was seen more than once but under ten times. The chain couples TRBV5-1 to TRBJ1-2, with D possibly TRBD1 on 6 matching bases. CDR1 and CDR2 from the germline V gene are SGHRS and YFSETQ. This CDR3 is 15 amino acids long. Trimming took 0 bases from V and 2 from J, leaving 11 bases between them. The CDR3 DNA follows: TGCGCCAGCAGCTTGGAAGGGGGTGCCAACTATGGCTACACCTTC. This gives the protein CASSLEGGANYGYTF.

This clonotype was recorded a few times. The chain has TRBV6-5 and TRBJ2-3; D may be TRBD2 (6 bases). The germline CDR1 and CDR2 sequences are MNHEY and SVGAGI. With 6 bases removed from V and 6 bases from J, the gap between germline ends came to 22 bases. The CDR3 spans 16 residues. The CDR3 DNA reads TGTGCCAGCAGAATGGGGCTTTTGGCAGGAGGGGATACGCAGTATTTT. It is translated as CASRMGLLAGGDTQYF.

J is TRBJ2-1 and V is TRBV7-9, with 14 bases lining up with TRBD2. V was pared by 1 base and J by 2 bases, with 4 bases of the junction left unmatched. This CDR3 contains 18 residues. Germline V gene lookup returns CDR1 SEHNR and CDR2 FQNEAQ (reference sequence). This CDR3 is CASSLEGGLAGAYNEQFF. The CDR3 nucleotides read TGTGCCAGCAGCTTAGAGGGGGGACTAGCGGGGGCCTACAATGAGCAGTTCTTC.

The V call is TRBV12-3 or TRBV12-4, the J call TRBJ1-5; D remains unclear. The CDR3 spans 16 residues. V was trimmed by 0 bases and J by 7 bases, leaving 16 bases between them. CDR3 bases: TGTGCCAGCAGTTTAGCGGCAGGAGGAGGTGTGCAGCCCCAGCATTTT. Amino acids: CASSLAAGGGVQPQHF.

The rearrangement links TRBV5-1 to TRBJ2-3; 10 positions match TRBD1. V was pared by 0 bases and J by 3 bases, with 7 bases of the junction left unmatched. Germline CDR1 is SGHRS and CDR2 is YFSETQ. The CDR3 consists of 17 residues. The CDR3 reads CASSLAGDRGYTDTQYF. The CDR3 bases are TGCGCCAGCAGCTTGGCCGGGGACAGGGGTTATACAGATACGCAGTATTTT.

This clonotype occurred once. CDR3 nucleotides: TGCGCCAGCAGCCGTACCATGCAGGCCATCATGAACACTGAAGCTTTCTTT. This gives the protein CASSRTMQAIMNTEAFF. The chain recombines TRBV5-1 with TRBJ1-1; D is uncertain. Germline V gene sequence: CDR1 SGHRS, CDR2 YFSETQ. This CDR3 comprises 17 residues. V lost 4 bases and J 0 bases, leaving 19 bases between the germline ends. The variable domain in full, completed from reference TRBV5-1 and TRBJ1-1, reads KAGVTQTPRYLIKTRGQQVTLSCSPISGHRSVSWYQQTPGQGLQFLFEYFSETQRNKGNFPGRFSGRQFSNSRSEMNVSTLELGDSALYLCASSRTMQAIMNTEAFFGQGTRLTVV.